A selection of T cell receptor beta chains follows, all from one sample in a study of graft-versus-host responses after intestinal transplantation. These receptors have no identified antigens. Sequencing was performed with immunoSEQ multiplex PCR; in TCRdb, only in-frame clones are kept and a portion is missing. The table includes about 64,000 clones, approximately 90% detected once. The sequencing here drew on unstimulated CD8+ T cells sorted from spleen or lymph node cells, taken before transplant. These receptors were taken from a human donor who was the organ donor for an intestinal transplant. CDR3s leave out the opening cysteine and the closing phenylalanine or tryptophan. Fields, in order: J gene, D gene, V gene, CDR3 protein. D genes are given only for firm matches.

TRBJ2-1,.,TRBV9,ASSPSGTGNEQF
TRBJ2-1,TRBD2,TRBV19,ASSIGTSGTLNDEQF
TRBJ2-2,.,TRBV29-1,SVVQATGELF
TRBJ2-1,TRBD2,TRBV7-2,ASRGTGAGVANEQF
TRBJ1-5,.,TRBV27,ASSLGGGPFGNQPQH
TRBJ2-5,TRBD2,TRBV5-6,ASILTSSFQETQY
TRBJ2-2,TRBD2,TRBV5-1,ASSYSSGEINTGELF
TRBJ1-1,TRBD1,TRBV9,ASSVVDRANTEAF
TRBJ1-1,.,TRBV5-1,ASSLWGKGEAF
TRBJ2-7,TRBD2,TRBV7-3,ASSKLAGGWYEQY
TRBJ1-5,.,TRBV5-8,ASSYPWRYQPQH
TRBJ2-7,.,TRBV19,ASSSGSPSYEQY
TRBJ2-5,.,TRBV11-2,ASSLGQESN
TRBJ1-5,.,TRBV21-1,ASSQGEEHQPQH
TRBJ2-1,TRBD2,TRBV27,ASSPSRGGGSYNEQF
TRBJ2-5,.,TRBV19,ASSIAGYRETQY
TRBJ1-2,.,TRBV7-8,ASSPRGFGYT
TRBJ2-2,TRBD2,TRBV4-1,ASRGPGLNPGELF
TRBJ2-3,TRBD2,TRBV7-6,ASSSSGVDTQY
TRBJ2-7,.,TRBV2,ASSDPQGDEQY
TRBJ2-1,TRBD2,TRBV6-5,ASSPGLAGPNEQF
TRBJ2-7,.,TRBV21-1,ASSNALSTSGRPFSSYEQY
TRBJ1-1,.,TRBV28,ASSFLGLFGTEAF
TRBJ2-2,.,TRBV6-5,ASSYSGRGELF
TRBJ1-1,.,TRBV4-2,ASSQGPAMNTEAF
TRBJ1-2,.,TRBV14,ASSQAQVYGYT
TRBJ2-7,.,TRBV5-6,ASSHGTYYEQY
TRBJ1-6,.,TRBV11-3,ASSLRTVYNSPLH